The sequence of this TCR beta chain was determined in a study of blood T cell repertoires in COVID-19. Overall study context: Sources were T cells, B-cell-depleted T cells, or PBMCs; the material itself was cDNA or gDNA.

Original methodology: Amplification of reference gene primers provided the estimated nucleated cell counts. Profiled with immunoSEQ multiplex PCR; TCRdb holds only in-frame clones, not every one. V, J and clone size are those of that table, while D and trimming were read from the DNA. Here the sample spans about 300,000 clones, more than 70% being singletons. There are 13 residues in the CDR3. Trimming removed 2 bases at V and 3 bases at J, with 7 bases between. From germline, CDR1 is MDHEN and CDR2 SYDVKM. The rearrangement uses TRBV28 and TRBJ1-2, with TRBD1 as a possible D gene (5 bases). This receptor was identified in a woman in her 30s who had recovered from COVID-19. The source material was peripheral blood. Written as DNA, the CDR3 is TGTGCCAGCAGTTTAAGGACACACTATGGCTACACCTTC. Translating gives CASSLRTHYGYTF.